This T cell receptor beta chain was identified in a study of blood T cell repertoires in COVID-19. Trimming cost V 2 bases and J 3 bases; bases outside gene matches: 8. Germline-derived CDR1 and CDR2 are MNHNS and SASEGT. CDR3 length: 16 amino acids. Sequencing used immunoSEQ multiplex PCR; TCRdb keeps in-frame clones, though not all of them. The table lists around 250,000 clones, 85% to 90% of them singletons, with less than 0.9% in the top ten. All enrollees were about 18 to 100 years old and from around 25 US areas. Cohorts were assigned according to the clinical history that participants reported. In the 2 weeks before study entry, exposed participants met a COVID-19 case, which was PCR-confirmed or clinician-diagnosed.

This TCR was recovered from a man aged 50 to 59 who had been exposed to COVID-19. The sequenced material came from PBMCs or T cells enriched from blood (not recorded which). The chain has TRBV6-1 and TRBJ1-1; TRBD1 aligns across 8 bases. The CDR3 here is CASSEWSGQAHTEAFF. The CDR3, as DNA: TGTGCCAGCAGTGAATGGTCGGGACAGGCACACACTGAAGCTTTCTTT.